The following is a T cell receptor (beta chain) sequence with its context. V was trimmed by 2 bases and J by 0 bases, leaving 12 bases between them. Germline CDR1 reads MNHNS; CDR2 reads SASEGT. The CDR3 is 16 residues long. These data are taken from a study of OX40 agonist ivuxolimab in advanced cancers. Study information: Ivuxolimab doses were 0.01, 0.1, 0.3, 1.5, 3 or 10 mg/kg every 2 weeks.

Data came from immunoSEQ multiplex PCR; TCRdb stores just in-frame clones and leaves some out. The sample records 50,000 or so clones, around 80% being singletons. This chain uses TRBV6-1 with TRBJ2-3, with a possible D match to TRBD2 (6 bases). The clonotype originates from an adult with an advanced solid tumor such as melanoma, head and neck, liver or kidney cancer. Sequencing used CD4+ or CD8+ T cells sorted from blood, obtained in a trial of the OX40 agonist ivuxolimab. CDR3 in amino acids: CASSELGGTSTDTQYF. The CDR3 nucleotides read TGTGCCAGCAGTGAACTCGGAGGGACTAGCACAGATACGCAGTATTTT.